Each of the 8 T cell receptor beta chains below was sequenced from the same sample in a study of blood T cell repertoires in COVID-19. This table comes from immunoSEQ multiplex PCR, and its TCRdb copy is limited to in-frame clones, with some not included. This sample has approximately 120,000 clones; roughly 87% occur once, and the top ten carry 15% to 20%. The specimen was PBMCs or T cells enriched from blood (not recorded which). Every receptor here comes from a man aged 30 to 45 who had recovered from COVID-19.

In DNA form, the CDR3 reads TGCGCCAGCAGTCGAACTAGCGGGAGCTCCTACGAGCAGTACTTC. It codes for CASSRTSGSSYEQYF. The chain carries TRBV5-1 and TRBJ2-7; TRBD2 matches at 11 bases. After removal of 5 bases from V and 0 bases from J, the junction contained 4 bases not matched to a gene. Germline V CDR1 and CDR2: SGHRS, YFSETQ. The CDR3 spans 15 residues.

The V gene is TRBV4-1, the J gene TRBJ1-3; D remains ambiguous. Deletions cut 1 base from V and 0 bases from J, with 7 bases between. The CDR3 extends over 15 amino acids. Germline V lookup: CDR1 MGHRA, CDR2 YSYEKL. CDR3 residues: CASSQVFGSGNTIYF. CDR3 nucleotide sequence: TGCGCCAGCAGCCAAGTCTTCGGCTCTGGAAACACCATATATTTT.

The chain recombines TRBV27 with TRBJ2-2; 9 nucleotides match TRBD2. This CDR3 has 16 residues. Germline values: CDR1 MNHEY, CDR2 SMNVEV (reference sequence). The ends lost 2 bases at V and 5 bases at J; junction bases unmatched: 6. This CDR3 is CASSLIAGVGTGELFF. The CDR3 region has the DNA TGTGCCAGCAGTTTAATAGCGGGAGTGGGGACCGGGGAGCTGTTTTTT.

The genes are TRBV10-3 and TRBJ1-2; 7 nucleotides line up with TRBD1. Per the germline V gene, CDR1 is ENHRY and CDR2 is SYGVKD. The CDR3 spans 16 residues. The ends lost 3 bases at V and 4 bases at J; junction bases unmatched: 11. The CDR3 region is CAISEPEGAGIYGYTF. The CDR3 DNA reads TGTGCCATCAGTGAACCGGAGGGGGCAGGTATCTATGGCTACACCTTC.

The chain recombines TRBV10-1 with TRBJ1-1; tentatively, D is TRBD1 (6 bases). Germline V gene sequence: CDR1 WNHNN, CDR2 SYGVQD (reference sequence). The CDR3 has 14 amino acids. Trimming left V 4 bases short and J 4 bases short, with 13 bases between. CDR3 sequence (DNA): TGCGCCAGCAGTGCTAACCTGGGGGCCACTGAAGCTTTCTTT. Translated, it gives CASSANLGATEAFF.

The V and J genes are TRBV15 and TRBJ1-6, with 8 positions matching TRBD1. V shed 0 bases and J 7 bases; nucleotides not matched to a gene: 2. Germline loops: CDR1 LNHNV, CDR2 YYDKDF (reference sequence). The CDR3 contains 15 residues. CDR3 DNA sequence: TGTGCCACCAGCAGAGACAGGGGGCTGAATTCACCCCTCCACTTT. Translating gives CATSRDRGLNSPLHF.

The gene calls are TRBV6-1 and TRBJ1-5, with 7 bases aligning to TRBD1. CDR3 length equals 16 residues. With V trimmed by 3 bases and J by 1 base, 6 bases remained unmatched. Germline CDR1 reads MNHNS; CDR2 reads SASEGT. The CDR3 DNA follows: TGTGCCAGCAGTGACGAACAGGGGTTAAGCAATCAGCCCCAGCATTTT. Translation gives CASSDEQGLSNQPQHF.

The J gene is TRBJ1-1, the V gene TRBV5-5; D call uncertain. V was shortened by 1 base and J by 3 bases, with 7 bases between the two germline ends. Germline CDR1 reads SGHKS; CDR2 reads YYEKEE (reference sequence). The CDR3 length is 13 residues. In DNA, the CDR3 is TGTGCCAGCAGCTTGTCAGCGGACACTGAAGCTTTCTTT. This encodes CASSLSADTEAFF.